This section outlines one T cell receptor beta chain sequence together with its context. The V and J ends lost 6 bases and 6 bases, in that order; junction bases with no gene match: 1. Germline values: CDR1 LGHDT, CDR2 YNNKEL (reference sequence). There are 12 residues in the CDR3. This specimen comes from a study of T cell responses to AZD1222 COVID-19 vaccine. The repertoire was sequenced with immunoSEQ multiplex PCR; TCRdb's copy has only in-frame clones and lacks some. The table has over 120,000 clones, roughly 88% seen once. This sample comprised peripheral blood, obtained on day 0 of AZD1222 vaccination. This sequence joins TRBV3-1 (or the pseudogene TRBV3-2) and TRBJ2-5, with 10 bases identical to TRBD1. This TCR was sampled from an adult in good health. CDR3 loop: CASRDRGKTQYF. CDR3 nucleotide sequence: TGTGCCAGCAGGGACAGGGGGAAGACCCAGTACTTC.